This T cell receptor beta chain was found in a study of Ad26.COV2.S vaccination and SARS-CoV-2 variants. Looking at the study overall: Trial arm assignment for the donor was COV1001 Ad26.COV2.S.

Only in-frame clones appear in the TCRdb table, and some are missing; sequencing was by immunoSEQ multiplex PCR. The table lists roughly 300,000 clones, 75% to 90% of them singletons. Indicated treatment: around 19 received Ad26.COV2.S at low or high dose, single or two shots; roughly five received placebo; per-sample allocation not given. On day 63 after the first injection, vaccine and placebo recipients gave samples. The input for sequencing was peripheral blood, taken in a trial of Ad26.COV2.S vaccine versus placebo. The TCR was taken from a person between 18 and 59 years old who received the Ad26.COV2.S COVID-19 vaccine or a placebo.

The CDR3 here is CASSLGRGAYNEQFF. The CDR3 nucleotides are TGTGCCAGCAGCTTAGGTCGGGGGGCATACAATGAGCAGTTCTTC. The chain employs TRBV7-2 and TRBJ2-1; D is possibly TRBD2 (7 bases). Between the trimmed V and J ends, which lost 1 base and 4 bases, there was a span of 11 bases. The CDR3 consists of 15 residues. The V gene's germline CDR1 is SGHTA and CDR2 FQGNSA.